This section outlines one T cell receptor (beta chain) sequence together with its context. Its antigen is as yet unknown. This entry belongs to a study of immune evolution from preneoplasia to lung adenocarcinoma. Study-level points and caveats: KRAS-mutant nodules had the highest T cell clonality. Later-stage lesions seemingly showed higher T cell density and diversity than normal lung.

Using immunoSEQ multiplex PCR, the repertoire was profiled, and TCRdb retains in-frame clones only, with some absent. The table includes under 6,000 clones, roughly four fifths detected once. Patients had resection in Japan or China between about 2014 and 2018. H&E slides confirmed each diagnosis, reviewed by two pathologists independently. The germline V gene encodes CDR1 SQVTM and CDR2 ANQGSEA. Trimming pared 5 bases from V and 11 bases from J, leaving 13 bases between. This CDR3 comprises 11 residues. V is TRBV29-1 and J is TRBJ2-1; tentative D call: TRBD1 (5 bases). The sample consisted of FFPE lung adenocarcinoma in situ tissue. The TCR sequence derives from a person aged 65 to 85 with lung adenocarcinoma. CDR3 nucleotide sequence: TGCAGCGTTTTACCCGACAGTCAGCAGTTCTTC. It translates to CSVLPDSQQFF.